Listed below are T cell receptor beta chains from one sample, sequenced in a study of blood T cells in healthy people across ages. TCRdb re-called the 5' RACE reads through MiXCR, storing one row per CDR3 protein. The repertoire has 850,000 to 1,300,000 distinct CDR3 sequences, less than 50% of them found once; the top ten carry approximately 17%. The sample comprised blood. All receptors derive from a woman in her sixties in good health. Each CDR3 is given without its conserved first and last residue.

v_call cdr3_aa
TRBV5-6 ASSAGASGGNIQY
TRBV11-2 ASSSGLAGGPVTQY
TRBV20-1 SATPPGLAATYEQY
TRBV29-1 SVEGGRNQETQY
TRBV18 ASSPRTPGRHEQF
TRBV5-1 ASSLVGTVPVDTQY
TRBV25-1 ASSTRAFPDEQY
TRBV18 ASSPPSAMNEQF
TRBV20-1 SAREASSYNEQF
TRBV7-8 ASSHSIAGVADTQY
TRBV11-2 ASSPSVEGNSPLH
TRBV11-2 ASSLGSLGSEKLF
TRBV5-1 ASSLEEGSYEQY
TRBV7-3 ASSLATGGSGELF
TRBV20-1 SARMTGIGDTEAF
TRBV6-1 ASSGQGASYNEQF
TRBV29-1 SVEQIAYNEQY
TRBV18 ASSPYRDGYGYT
TRBV6-6 ASKVGEIGQPQH
TRBV7-2 ASTPGLAALATDTQY
TRBV29-1 SVVAAYTDTQY
TRBV20-1 SARDHRTDTQY
TRBV4-1 ASSQEDVLGSPLH
TRBV10-3 ATGTSGRRSSYNEQF
TRBV3-1 ASSNRGPGEQF
TRBV6-2/TRBV6-3 ASSYPVGVHNEQF
TRBV29-1 SVLMGYNEQF
TRBV7-9 ASMLRAGQGHNEQF
TRBV2 ASSEAPHRTDTQY
TRBV12-3/TRBV12-4 ASSFLGAGELF
TRBV5-1 ASSTTGGRGNEQF
TRBV7-6 ASSLAVSSGSYEQY
TRBV20-1 SARPPTGVNTEAF
TRBV7-8 ASSENRHQPQH
TRBV3-1 ASNPARAGTQY
TRBV27 ASSQGRLYGYT
TRBV6-1 ASSGELAGDTQY
TRBV4-1 ASSQVWPQTSGSTDTQY
TRBV12-5 ASGLGRGEY
TRBV27 AGSDPTGANGYT
TRBV28 ASQAKYEQF
TRBV15 ATRPLQGRSTETQY
TRBV18 ASSPRAEEKLF
TRBV7-8 ASIPRRDLSYEQY
TRBV4-1 ASSQDFFGLAGMTDTQY
TRBV20-1 SARDLSHSPREQY
TRBV7-2 ASRPGGNTGELF
TRBV6-5 ASSYGSGRAGWADTQY
TRBV18 ASSEQGSQYEQY
TRBV2 ASSGWDASRPQH
TRBV5-1 ASSSGAGTSGYNEQY
TRBV12-3/TRBV12-4 ASTIRDEQF
TRBV5-1 ASSSDRGTYNEQY
TRBV4-1 ASSTGGTVTYEQY